This T cell receptor beta chain was sequenced for a study of T cell changes during pregnancy in multiple sclerosis. Libraries were prepared by immunoSEQ multiplex PCR; TCRdb keeps only in-frame clonotypes and omits some of them. The sample records 70,000 to 80,000 clones, about 88% being singletons. CDR1 is SGHDT and CDR2 is YYEEEE in the germline V gene. This CDR3 contains 16 residues. With V trimmed by 4 bases and J by 7 bases, 11 bases remained unmatched. The clonotype originates from a female donor with multiple sclerosis, enrolled in a pregnancy study. The material sequenced was peripheral blood, taken before pregnancy. The V gene is TRBV5-6, the J gene TRBJ2-1; 10 nucleotides match TRBD2. The CDR3 DNA is TGTGCCAGCAGCCAGCTGGGGACTAGCGCCCTAAATGAGCAGTTCTTC. Amino acid sequence: CASSQLGTSALNEQFF.